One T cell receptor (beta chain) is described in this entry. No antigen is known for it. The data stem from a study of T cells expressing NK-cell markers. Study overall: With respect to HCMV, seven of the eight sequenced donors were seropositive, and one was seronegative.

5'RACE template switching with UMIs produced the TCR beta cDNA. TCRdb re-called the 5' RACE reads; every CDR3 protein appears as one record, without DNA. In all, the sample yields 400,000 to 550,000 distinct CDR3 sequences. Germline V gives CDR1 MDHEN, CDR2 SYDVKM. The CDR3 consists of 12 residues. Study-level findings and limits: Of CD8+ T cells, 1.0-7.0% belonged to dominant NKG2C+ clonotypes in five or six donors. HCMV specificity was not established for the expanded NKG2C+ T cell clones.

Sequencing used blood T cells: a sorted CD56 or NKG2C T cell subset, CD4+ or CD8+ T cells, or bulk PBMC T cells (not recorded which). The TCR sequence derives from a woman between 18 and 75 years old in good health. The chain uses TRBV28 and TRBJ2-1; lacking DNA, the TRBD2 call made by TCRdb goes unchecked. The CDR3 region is CASKTSGGEQFF.